This TCR beta chain was recovered during a study of monozygotic twins with inflammatory bowel disease. The CDR3 spans 14 residues. Germline lookup yields CDR1 SGHVS and CDR2 FNYEAQ. Two rounds of nested PCR, of around 16 and 10 cycles, were run on TCRalpha and TCRbeta cDNA. TCRdb re-called the 5' RACE reads and shows each CDR3 protein once, DNA omitted. The sample table sets out fewer than 400,000 distinct CDR3 sequences. This receptor was taken from a human donor with ulcerative colitis or Crohn's disease, or a healthy co-twin of an affected twin (not recorded which). Sequenced material: blood. The chain is built from TRBV7-6 and TRBJ2-2; absent DNA, TCRdb's TRBD1 call cannot be checked. CDR3 sequence reads: CASSPGTAGGELFF.